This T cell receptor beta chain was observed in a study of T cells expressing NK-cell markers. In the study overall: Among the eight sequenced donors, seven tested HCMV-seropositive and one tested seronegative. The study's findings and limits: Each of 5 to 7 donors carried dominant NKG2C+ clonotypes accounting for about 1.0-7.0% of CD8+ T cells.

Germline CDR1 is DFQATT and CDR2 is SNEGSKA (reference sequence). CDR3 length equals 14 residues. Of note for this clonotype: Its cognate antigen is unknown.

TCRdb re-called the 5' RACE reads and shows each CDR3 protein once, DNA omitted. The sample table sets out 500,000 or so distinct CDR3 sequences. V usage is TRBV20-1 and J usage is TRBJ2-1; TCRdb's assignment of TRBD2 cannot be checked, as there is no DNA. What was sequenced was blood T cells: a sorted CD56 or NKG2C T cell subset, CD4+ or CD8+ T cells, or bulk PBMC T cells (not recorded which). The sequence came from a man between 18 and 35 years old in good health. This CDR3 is CSARWVLSENEQFF.